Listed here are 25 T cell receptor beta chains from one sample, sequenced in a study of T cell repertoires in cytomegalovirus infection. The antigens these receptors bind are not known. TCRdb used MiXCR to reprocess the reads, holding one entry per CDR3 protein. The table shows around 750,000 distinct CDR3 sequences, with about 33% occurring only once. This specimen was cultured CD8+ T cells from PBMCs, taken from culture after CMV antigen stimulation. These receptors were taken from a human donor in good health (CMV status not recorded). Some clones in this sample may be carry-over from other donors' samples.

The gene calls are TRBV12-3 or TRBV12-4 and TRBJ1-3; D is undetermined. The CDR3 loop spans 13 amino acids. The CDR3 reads CVSSGPGGNTIYF. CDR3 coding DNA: TGTGTCAGTTCCGGGCCGGGGGGAAACACCATATATTTT.

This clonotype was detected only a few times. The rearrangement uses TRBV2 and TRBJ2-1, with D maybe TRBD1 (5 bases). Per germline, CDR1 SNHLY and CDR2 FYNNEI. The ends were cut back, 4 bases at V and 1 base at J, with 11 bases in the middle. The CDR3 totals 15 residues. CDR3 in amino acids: CASSGVRESYNEQFF. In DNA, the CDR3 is TGTGCCAGCAGTGGAGTCAGGGAATCCTACAATGAGCAGTTCTTC.

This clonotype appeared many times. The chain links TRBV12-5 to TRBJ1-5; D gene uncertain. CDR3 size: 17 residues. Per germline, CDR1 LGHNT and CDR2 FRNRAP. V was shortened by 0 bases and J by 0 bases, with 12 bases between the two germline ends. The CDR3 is CASGLVETRYSNQPQHF. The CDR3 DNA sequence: TGTGCTAGTGGTTTGGTAGAGACAAGGTATAGCAATCAGCCCCAGCATTTT. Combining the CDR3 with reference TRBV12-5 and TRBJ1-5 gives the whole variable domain DARVTQTPRHKVTEMGQEVTMRCQPILGHNTVFWYRQTMMQGLELLAYFRNRAPLDDSGMPKDRFSAEMPDATLATLKIQPSEPRDSAVYFCASGLVETRYSNQPQHFGDGTRLSIL.

The DNA of the CDR3 is TGTGCCAGCACTCCGGGGACCCCTAACTGGAGCGGGGAGCTGTTTTTT. It encodes CASTPGTPNWSGELFF. The chain links TRBV6-6 to TRBJ2-2; either TRBD1 or TRBD2 may fit D (5 bases each). Germline lookup yields CDR1 MNHNY and CDR2 SVGAGI (reference sequence). Trimming shortened V by 7 bases and J by 7 bases, and 22 bases separated the two germline ends. This CDR3 spans 16 amino acids.

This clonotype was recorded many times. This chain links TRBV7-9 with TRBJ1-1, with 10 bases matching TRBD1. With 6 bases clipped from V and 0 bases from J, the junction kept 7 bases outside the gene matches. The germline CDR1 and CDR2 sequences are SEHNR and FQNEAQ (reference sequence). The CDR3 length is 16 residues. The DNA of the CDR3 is TGTGCCAGCAGTTCTAGGGGACAGGGGATGAACACTGAAGCTTTCTTT. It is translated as CASSSRGQGMNTEAFF.

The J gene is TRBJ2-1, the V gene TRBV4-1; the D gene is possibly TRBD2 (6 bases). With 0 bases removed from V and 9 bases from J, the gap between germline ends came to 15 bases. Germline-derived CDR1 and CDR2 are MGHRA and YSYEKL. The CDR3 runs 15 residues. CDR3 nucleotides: TGCGCCAGCAGCCAAGAGGCCGCCACGGGGGTTGAGCAGTTCTTC. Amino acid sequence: CASSQEAATGVEQFF.

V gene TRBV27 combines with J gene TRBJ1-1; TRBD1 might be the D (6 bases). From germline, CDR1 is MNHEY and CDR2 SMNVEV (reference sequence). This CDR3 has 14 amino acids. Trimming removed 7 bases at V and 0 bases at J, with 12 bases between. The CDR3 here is CASKQGQLNTEAFF. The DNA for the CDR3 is TGTGCCAGCAAACAAGGACAGCTGAACACTGAAGCTTTCTTT.

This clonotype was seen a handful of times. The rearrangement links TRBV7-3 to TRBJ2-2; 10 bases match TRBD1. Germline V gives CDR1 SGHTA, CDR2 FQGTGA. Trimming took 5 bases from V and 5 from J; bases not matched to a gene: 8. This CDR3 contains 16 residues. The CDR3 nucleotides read TGTGCCAGCAGCCCCCAGGGACAGGGGAGGACCGGGGAGCTGTTTTTT. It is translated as CASSPQGQGRTGELFF. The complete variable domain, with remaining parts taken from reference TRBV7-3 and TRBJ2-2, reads GAGVSQTPSNKVTEKGKYVELRCDPISGHTALYWYRQSLGQGPEFLIYFQGTGAADDSGLPNDRFFAVRPEGSVSTLKIQRTERGDSAVYLCASSPQGQGRTGELFFGEGSRLTVL.

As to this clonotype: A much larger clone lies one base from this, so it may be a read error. CDR3: CVSNSMAGPSSGANVLTF. CDR3 DNA: TGTGTCAGCAACTCGATGGCAGGGCCCAGCTCTGGGGCCAACGTCCTGACTTTC. The J gene is TRBJ2-6, the V gene TRBV7-6; tentative D call: TRBD1 (5 bases). Germline loops: CDR1 SGHVS, CDR2 FNYEAQ. The CDR3 has 18 amino acids.

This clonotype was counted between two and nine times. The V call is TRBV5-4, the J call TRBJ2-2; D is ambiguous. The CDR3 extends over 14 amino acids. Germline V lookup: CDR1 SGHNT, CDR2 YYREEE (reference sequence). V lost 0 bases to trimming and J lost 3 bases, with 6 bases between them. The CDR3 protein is CASSLARDTGELFF. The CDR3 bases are TGTGCCAGCAGCTTGGCCCGAGACACCGGGGAGCTGTTTTTT.

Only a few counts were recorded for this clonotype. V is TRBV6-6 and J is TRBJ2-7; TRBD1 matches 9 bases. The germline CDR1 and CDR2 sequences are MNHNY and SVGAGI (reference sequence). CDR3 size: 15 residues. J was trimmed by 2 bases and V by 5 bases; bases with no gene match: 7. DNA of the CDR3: TGTGCCAGCAGTGACGGGACAGGGTTCGCCTACGAGCAGTACTTC. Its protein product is CASSDGTGFAYEQYF.

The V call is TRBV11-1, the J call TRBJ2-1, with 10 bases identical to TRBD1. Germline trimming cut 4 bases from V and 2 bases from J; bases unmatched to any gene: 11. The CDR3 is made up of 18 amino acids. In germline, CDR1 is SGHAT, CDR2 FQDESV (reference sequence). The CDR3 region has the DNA TGTGCCAGCAGCTCCTCGACAGGGGGCACAACACCCTACAATGAGCAGTTCTTC. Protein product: CASSSSTGGTTPYNEQFF. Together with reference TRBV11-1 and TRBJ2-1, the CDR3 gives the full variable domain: EAEVAQSPRYKITEKSQAVAFWCDPISGHATLYWYRQILGQGPELLVQFQDESVVDDSQLPKDRFSAERLKGVDSTLKIQPAELGDSAMYLCASSSSTGGTTPYNEQFFGPGTRLTVL.

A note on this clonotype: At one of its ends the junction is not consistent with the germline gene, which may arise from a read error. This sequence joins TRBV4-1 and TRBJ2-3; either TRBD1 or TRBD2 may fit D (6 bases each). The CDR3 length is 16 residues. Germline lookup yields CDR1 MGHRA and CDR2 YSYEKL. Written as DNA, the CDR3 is TGTGCCACCCGCGTTAGTTGGGCGGGACAAAGGGATACGCAGTATTTT. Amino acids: CATRVSWAGQRDTQYF.

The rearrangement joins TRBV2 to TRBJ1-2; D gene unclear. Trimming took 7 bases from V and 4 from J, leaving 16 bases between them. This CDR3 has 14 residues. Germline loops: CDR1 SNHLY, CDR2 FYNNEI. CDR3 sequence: CASTSLTVAYGYTF. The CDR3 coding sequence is TGTGCCAGCACCTCATTGACGGTAGCCTATGGCTACACCTTC.

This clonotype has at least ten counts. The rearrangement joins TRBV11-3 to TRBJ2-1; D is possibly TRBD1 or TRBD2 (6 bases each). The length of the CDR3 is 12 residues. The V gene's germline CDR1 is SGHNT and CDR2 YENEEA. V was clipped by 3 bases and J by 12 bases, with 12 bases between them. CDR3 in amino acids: CASSFIGGGQFF. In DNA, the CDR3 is TGTGCCAGCAGCTTTATAGGAGGGGGGCAGTTCTTC.

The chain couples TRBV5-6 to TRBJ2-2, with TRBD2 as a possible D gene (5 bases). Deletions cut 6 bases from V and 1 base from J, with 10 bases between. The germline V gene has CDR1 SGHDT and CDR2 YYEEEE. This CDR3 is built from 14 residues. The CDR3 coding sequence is TGTGCCAGCAATCTCGGGGTGAACACCGGGGAGCTGTTTTTT. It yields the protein CASNLGVNTGELFF.

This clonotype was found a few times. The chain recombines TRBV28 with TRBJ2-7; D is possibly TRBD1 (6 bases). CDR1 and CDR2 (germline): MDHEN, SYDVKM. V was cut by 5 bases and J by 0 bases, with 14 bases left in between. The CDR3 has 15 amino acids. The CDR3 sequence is CASSEQGRSSYEQYV. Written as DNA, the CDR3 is TGTGCCAGCAGTGAACAGGGAAGGAGCTCCTACGAGCAGTACGTC.

This CDR3 is CATSRGRYQETQYF. In nucleotides, the CDR3 is TGTGCCACCAGCAGGGGAAGGTACCAAGAGACCCAGTACTTC. This chain uses TRBV15 with TRBJ2-5; D is ambiguous. The CDR3 contains 14 residues. V was clipped by 3 bases and J by 0 bases, with 8 bases between them. CDR1 LNHNV and CDR2 YYDKDF come from the germline V gene (reference sequence). Supplemented by reference TRBV15 and TRBJ2-5, the full variable domain reads DAMVIQNPRYQVTQFGKPVTLSCSQTLNHNVMYWYQQKSSQAPKLLFHYYDKDFNNEADTPDNFQSRRPNTSFCFLDIRSPGLGDTAMYLCATSRGRYQETQYFGPGTRLLVL.

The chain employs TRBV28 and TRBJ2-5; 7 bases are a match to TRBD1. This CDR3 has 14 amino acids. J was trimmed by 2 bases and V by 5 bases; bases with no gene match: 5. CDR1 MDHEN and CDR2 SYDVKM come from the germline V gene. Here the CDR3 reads CASSQFRGQETQYF. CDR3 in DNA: TGTGCCAGCAGTCAGTTCAGGGGGCAAGAGACCCAGTACTTC. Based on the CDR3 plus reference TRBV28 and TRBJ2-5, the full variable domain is DVKVTQSSRYLVKRTGEKVFLECVQDMDHENMFWYRQDPGLGLRLIYFSYDVKMKEKGDIPEGYSVSREKKERFSLILESASTNQTSMYLCASSQFRGQETQYFGPGTRLLVL.

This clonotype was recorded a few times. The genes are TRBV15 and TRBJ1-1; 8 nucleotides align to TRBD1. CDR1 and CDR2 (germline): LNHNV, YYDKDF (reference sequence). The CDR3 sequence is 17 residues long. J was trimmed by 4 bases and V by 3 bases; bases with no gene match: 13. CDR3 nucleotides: TGTGCCACCAGCAGGGACCCGACAGGGGCCCGAGGCACTGAAGCTTTCTTT. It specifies CATSRDPTGARGTEAFF. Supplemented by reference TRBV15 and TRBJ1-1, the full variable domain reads DAMVIQNPRYQVTQFGKPVTLSCSQTLNHNVMYWYQQKSSQAPKLLFHYYDKDFNNEADTPDNFQSRRPNTSFCFLDIRSPGLGDTAMYLCATSRDPTGARGTEAFFGQGTRLTVV.

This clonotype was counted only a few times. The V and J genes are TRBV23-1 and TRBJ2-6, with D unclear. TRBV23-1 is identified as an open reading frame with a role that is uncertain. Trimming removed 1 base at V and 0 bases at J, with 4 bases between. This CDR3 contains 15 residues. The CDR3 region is CASSQWGSGANVLTF. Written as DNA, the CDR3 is TGCGCCAGCAGTCAATGGGGCTCTGGGGCCAACGTCCTGACTTTC.

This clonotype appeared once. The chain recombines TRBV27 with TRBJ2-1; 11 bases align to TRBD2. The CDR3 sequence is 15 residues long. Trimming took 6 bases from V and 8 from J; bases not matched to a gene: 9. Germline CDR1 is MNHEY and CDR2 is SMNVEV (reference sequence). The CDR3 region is CASSTFSGGADEQFF. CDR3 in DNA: TGTGCCAGCAGCACCTTTAGCGGGGGGGCTGATGAGCAGTTCTTC.

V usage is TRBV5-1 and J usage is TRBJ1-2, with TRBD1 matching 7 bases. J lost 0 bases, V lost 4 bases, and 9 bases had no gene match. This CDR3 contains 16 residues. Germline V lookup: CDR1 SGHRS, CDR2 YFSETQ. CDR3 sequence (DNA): TGCGCCAGCAGCGAAGACAGGGAAGCTCCTAACTATGGCTACACCTTC. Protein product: CASSEDREAPNYGYTF.

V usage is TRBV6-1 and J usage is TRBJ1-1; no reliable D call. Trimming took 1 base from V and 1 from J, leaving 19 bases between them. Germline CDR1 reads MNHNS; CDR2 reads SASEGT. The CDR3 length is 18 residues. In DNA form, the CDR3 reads TGTGCCAGCAGTGAAGTACAAGCCTGGACGGTTGGGAACACTGAAGCTTTCTTT. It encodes CASSEVQAWTVGNTEAFF.

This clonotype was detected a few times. Here the CDR3 reads CASTQGNPTDTQYF. In DNA, the CDR3 is TGTGCCAGCACCCAGGGGAACCCCACAGATACGCAGTATTTT. This rearrangement joins TRBV6-5 to TRBJ2-3; a weak D match, TRBD1 (6 bases). V gave up 7 bases and J gave up 2 bases, with 13 bases separating them. The CDR3 has 14 amino acids. CDR1 MNHEY and CDR2 SVGAGI come from the germline V gene.